The source of this T cell receptor (beta chain) is a study of cytomegalovirus exposure and HLA in healthy donors. Notes on the study in general: According to a later analysis, most TCR beta chains associated with CMV appeared HLA-restricted. TCR beta V segments were, for the most part, productive about 87% or about 30% of the time in an earlier analysis.

The CDR3 contains 12 residues. Germline CDR1 reads SGHDN; CDR2 reads FVKESK. The PCR had 60 Vbeta and 13 Jbeta primers. Clones were read by immunoSEQ multiplex PCR, and TCRdb kept only the in-frame ones, dropping some. The sample lists around 200,000 clones, 80% to 85% occurring once. In its sample, this clone was seen once. The antigen is undetermined. Mismatch with germline at one junction end may stem from a read error. Sequencing was performed on PBMCs. This receptor was obtained from a man aged 50-59 years in good health and CMV-seronegative. The chain joins TRBV14 to TRBJ2-3, with TRBD1 matching over 7 bases. The CDR3 region is CASSTPGQRMHF. In DNA, the CDR3 is TGTGCCAGCAGCACGCCGGGACAGCGTATGCATTTT.